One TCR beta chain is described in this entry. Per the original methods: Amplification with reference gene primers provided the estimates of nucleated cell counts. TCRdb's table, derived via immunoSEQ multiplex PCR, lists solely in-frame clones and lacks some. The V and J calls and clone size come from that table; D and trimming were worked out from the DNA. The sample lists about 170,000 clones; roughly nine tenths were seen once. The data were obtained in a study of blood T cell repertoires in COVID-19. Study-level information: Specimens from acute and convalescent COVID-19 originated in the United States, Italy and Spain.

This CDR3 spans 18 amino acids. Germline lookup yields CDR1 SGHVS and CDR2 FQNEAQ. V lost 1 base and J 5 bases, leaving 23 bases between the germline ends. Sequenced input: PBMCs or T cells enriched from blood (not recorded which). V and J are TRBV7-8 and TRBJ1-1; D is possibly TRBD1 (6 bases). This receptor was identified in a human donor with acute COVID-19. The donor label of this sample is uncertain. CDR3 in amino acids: CASSLEARRLGAKTEAFF. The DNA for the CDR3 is TGTGCCAGCAGCTTAGAGGCACGAAGGCTGGGGGCGAAAACTGAAGCTTTCTTT.